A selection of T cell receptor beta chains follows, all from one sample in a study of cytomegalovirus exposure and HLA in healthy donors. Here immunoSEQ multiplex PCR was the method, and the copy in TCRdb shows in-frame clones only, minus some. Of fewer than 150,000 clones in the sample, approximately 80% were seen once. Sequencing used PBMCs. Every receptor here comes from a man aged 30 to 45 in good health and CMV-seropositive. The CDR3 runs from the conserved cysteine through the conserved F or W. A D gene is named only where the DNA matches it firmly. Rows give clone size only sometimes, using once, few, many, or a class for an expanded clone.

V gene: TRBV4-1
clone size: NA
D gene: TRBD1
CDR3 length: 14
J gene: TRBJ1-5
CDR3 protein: CASSQGQGAQPQHF
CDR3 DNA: TGCGCCAGCAGCCAAGGACAGGGGGCTCAGCCCCAGCATTTT

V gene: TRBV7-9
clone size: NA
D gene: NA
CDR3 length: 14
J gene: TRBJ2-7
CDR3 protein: CASSFDRYSYEQYF
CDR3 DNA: TGTGCCAGCAGTTTCGATAGATATTCCTACGAGCAGTACTTC

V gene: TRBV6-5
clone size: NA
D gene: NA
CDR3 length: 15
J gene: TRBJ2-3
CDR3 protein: CASSRQRASTDTQYF
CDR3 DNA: TGTGCCAGCAGTCGACAAAGAGCTAGCACAGATACGCAGTATTTT

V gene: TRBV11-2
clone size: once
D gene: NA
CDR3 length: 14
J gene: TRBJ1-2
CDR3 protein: CASSLDYASVGYTF
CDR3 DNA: TGTGCCAGCAGCTTAGATTATGCCAGTGTCGGCTACACCTTC

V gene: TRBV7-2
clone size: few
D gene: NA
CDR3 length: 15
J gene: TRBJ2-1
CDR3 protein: CASIFQTGSYNEQFF
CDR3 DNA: TGTGCCAGCATCTTTCAGACAGGCTCCTACAATGAGCAGTTCTTC

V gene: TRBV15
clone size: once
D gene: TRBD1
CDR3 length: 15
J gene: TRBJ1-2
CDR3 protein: CATSTGTGVSHGYTF
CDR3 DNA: TGTGCCACCAGCACAGGGACAGGGGTTTCACATGGCTACACCTTC

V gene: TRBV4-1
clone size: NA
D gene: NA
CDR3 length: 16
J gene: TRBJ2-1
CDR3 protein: CASSQGIGVRGNEQFF
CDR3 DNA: TGCGCCAGCAGCCAAGGGATCGGTGTAAGGGGCAATGAGCAGTTCTTC

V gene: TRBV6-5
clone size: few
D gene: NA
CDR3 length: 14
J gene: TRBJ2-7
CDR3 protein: CASSYDRVQGEQYF
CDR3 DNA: TGTGCCAGCAGTTACGATCGGGTACAAGGCGAGCAGTACTTC

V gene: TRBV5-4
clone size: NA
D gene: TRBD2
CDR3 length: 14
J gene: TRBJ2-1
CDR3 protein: CASSSRREGDEQFF
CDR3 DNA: TGTGCCAGCAGCTCGAGGAGGGAGGGTGATGAGCAGTTCTTC

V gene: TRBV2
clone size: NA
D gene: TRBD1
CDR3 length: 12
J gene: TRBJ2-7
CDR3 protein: CASSGDRSEQYF
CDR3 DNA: TGTGCCAGCAGCGGGGACAGGTCGGAGCAGTACTTC

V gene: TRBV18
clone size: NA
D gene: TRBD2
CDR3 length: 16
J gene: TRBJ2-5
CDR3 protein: CASSPESGGAKETQYF
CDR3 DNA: TGTGCCAGCTCACCCGAAAGCGGGGGGGCCAAGGAGACCCAGTACTTC

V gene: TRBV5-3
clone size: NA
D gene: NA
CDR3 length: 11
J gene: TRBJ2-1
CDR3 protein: CARDLDSAQFF
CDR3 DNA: TGTGCCAGAGACCTGGACTCGGCGCAGTTCTTC